This T cell receptor (beta chain) comes out of a study of shared clonotypes between healthy human individuals (dated by TCRdb to between 2020 and 2021). As for the study more broadly: A couple of women and a few men aged 18 to 49 years were included in the cohort. Per donor, three plates each were used for CD4 naive and CD4 memory, two for CD8 naive, and one for CD8 memory. The study deeply sequenced blood TCR repertoires of five healthy adults to estimate repertoire size and the extent of clonotype sharing between individuals. Leukapheresis yielded between about 0.94 and 8.9 billion PBMCs per donor. To increase sequencing depth and limit assay-specific biases, different laboratories used diverse techniques to prepare libraries and sequence TCR repertoires. Results and caveats for the whole study, not just this receptor: Sampling was restricted to blood, and TCR repertoires in tissue are likely to differ from TCR repertoires in blood. Compared with non-shared clonotypes, clonotypes shared by all four sorted-subset donors had higher generation probabilities. Based on pairwise subsampling, the degree of clonotype sharing among donors was expected to be affected by sequencing depth. Estimated clonotype richness was generally larger for naive than for memory subsets. Approximately 5% of naive CD4, 3.5% of naive CD8, approximately 2.2% of memory CD4, and about 0.4% of memory CD8 clonotypes were shared across a few donors. Incomplete sequencing was indicated by rarefaction of sorted-subset datasets, despite the large sequencing depth. Because the study included only a small number of donors, the genetic and exposure-history diversity represented was limited.

Healthy HIV-negative adults with no recently reported acute infections or vaccinations were included as donors. All donors were Caucasian adults living in Nashville, Tennessee, USA. CD4+ T cells were enriched by magnetic negative selection, after which naive cells were positively selected on CD45RA and the negative fraction was taken as the memory subset. Blood was collected by leukapheresis, and PBMCs were isolated by Ficoll-Histopaque density gradient centrifugation and then cryopreserved in liquid nitrogen vapor phase. Analytical flow cytometry was used to check the purity and quantity of each magnetically sorted T cell population. Genomic DNA was isolated from each sorted fraction and quantified by UV absorbance on a Nanodrop 2000c. This clone was seen just once. It lacks a known antigen. No clone much larger than this one lies a single base away; base qualities are absent. The germline V gene specifies MGHRA as CDR1 and YSYEKL as CDR2. Ends trimmed: V by 8 bases, J by 6 bases; bases unmatched to a gene: 12. The CDR3, from cysteine to phenylalanine, totals 16 residues. Only the CDR3 DNA is retained, 48 bases long and in frame from the first base.

Using the deep immunoSEQ assay, multiplex PCR amplified TCR CDR3 regions from genomic DNA. Extracted genomic DNA from each cell subset was spread evenly across all wells of several immunoSEQ 96-well plates, with each plate serving as a replicate. For sorted subsets, about 200 ng genomic DNA, equal to tens of thousands of T cell genomes, was loaded into each replicate PCR. Purified libraries were quantified with a Qubit 3.0 fluorometer, sized on a Bioanalyzer 2100, and re-quantified with the KAPA Library Quantification kit. Every immunoSEQ 96-well plate was sequenced on a dedicated single-read 150-cycle Illumina NextSeq 550 flow cell. The authors processed their data as follows. Because the immunoSEQ output held only junctional sequences and lacked quality scores, the filtering could not match the filtering applied to full-length reads. Sequences were annotated with PyIR, a Python wrapper for IgBLAST v1.9, and V/J genes and CDR3 were assigned using IMGT germline references. Reads with weak V/J assignments (E-value above 1e-6), missing CDR3, stop codons, out-of-frame junctions, or ambiguous translated residues were removed. A V3J clonotype was defined by an identical inferred V gene, J gene, and CDR3 amino acid sequence. To compute the percentage overlap between repertoires, the number of shared unique clonotypes was divided by the size of the smaller repertoire. Richness of each repertoire was evaluated using RTK rarefaction, the Chao1 estimator, and Recon v2.1 estimates of unobserved clonotypes. OLGA was used to compute generation probabilities for all TCRbeta clonotypes that the gDNA method yielded from a handful of donors. TCRdb stores this immuneACCESS table with in-frame sequences only. Part of the clones is absent; in the studies checked, under half of the shortfall reflects unresolved V genes, and no reason is known for the rest. The D gene and trimming were derived from the DNA, and the V and J assignments and clone size from that table. The sample has roughly 2.2 million clones on record, less than 95% of them singletons. The biggest ten clones account for 0.37% of the sample.

The receptor was derived from a man younger than 30 in good health. Some clones in this sample may be carry-over from other donors' samples. The chain couples TRBV4-1 to TRBJ2-4, and 11 bases in between align with TRBD2. Sequenced: naive CD4+ T cells from PBMCs. The sample's cell subset or site, from its label and the paper: CD45RA+ positively selected. The DNA is TGCGCCAGCGCCTGGTTAGCGGGAGGGCCTTTAAACATTCAGTACTTC. Translated, it reads CASAWLAGGPLNIQYF.